This T cell receptor beta chain came from a study of radiation and T cells in renal cell carcinoma. Study-wide results and limits: Pretreatment tumor biopsies were lacking, so baseline clonotypes are unknown.

This table comes from immunoSEQ multiplex PCR, and its TCRdb copy is limited to in-frame clones, with some not included. Found here are about 140,000 clones, around four fifths of them singletons; the top ten hold approximately 22%. Per the germline V gene, CDR1 is SQVTM and CDR2 is ANQGSEA. V lost 4 bases, J lost 6 bases, and 0 bases stayed unmatched. The CDR3 is 12 residues long. Time point noted: baseline pretreatment blood. Described treatment: 15 Gy SBRT to primary tumor, nephrectomy 4 weeks later. This clone came up once. Its antigen is unknown. Sequencing was performed on blood, taken from a patient whose treatment included radiotherapy and nephrectomy. The TCR comes from a woman aged 50 to 65 with renal cell carcinoma. The rearrangement uses TRBV29-1 and TRBJ2-2; 9 bases line up with TRBD1. CDR3 sequence reads: CSVGQGAGELFF. The CDR3 DNA sequence: TGCAGCGTTGGACAGGGGGCCGGGGAGCTGTTTTTT.